One sample yielded the 12 T cell receptor beta chains listed below, sequenced in a study of cytomegalovirus exposure and HLA in healthy donors (dated by TCRdb to 2016 to 2017). Libraries came from the immunoSEQ multiplex PCR assay. For the multiplex PCR, a mixture combining 60 forward primers for TCR Vbeta segments and 13 reverse primers for TCR Jbeta segments was used. The table was pulled from immuneACCESS by TCRdb, which kept in-frame rearrangements only. Such tables lose some clones; where checked, under half of the loss comes from unresolved V genes, and the rest has no known cause. Present in this sample are 65,000 to 100,000 clones, roughly 73% of which were seen just once. The ten biggest clones cover about 2.2% of the sample. Source material: PBMCs. The receptors were sampled from a man aged 35 to 55 in good health and CMV-seronegative.

The V call is TRBV19, the J call TRBJ2-7, with 16 positions matching TRBD2. The CDR3 has 15 amino acids. The trim removed 5 bases at V and 7 bases at J, leaving 5 bases unmatched. Germline V gene lookup returns CDR1 LNHDA and CDR2 SQIVND (reference sequence). The CDR3 loop reads CASSAGTSGRGEQYF. Written as DNA, the CDR3 is TGTGCCAGTAGTGCTGGGACTAGCGGGAGGGGTGAGCAGTACTTC.

This chain links TRBV5-1 with TRBJ2-7, with 8 bases that match TRBD1. This CDR3 spans 15 amino acids. Per the germline V gene, CDR1 is SGHRS and CDR2 is YFSETQ. J gave up 0 bases and V 4 bases, and 6 bases lay outside the gene matches. The DNA of the CDR3 is TGCGCCAGCAGCCTACAGGGGGAAATCTCCTACGAGCAGTACTTC. It is translated as CASSLQGEISYEQYF.

The genes are TRBV28 and TRBJ2-2; no definite D call. V dropped 6 bases and J dropped 2 bases, with 10 bases sitting between them. This CDR3 is 14 amino acids long. Germline CDR1 is MDHEN and CDR2 is SYDVKM. CDR3 nucleotide sequence: TGTGCCAGCAGCGGCTCTAGAAACACCGGGGAGCTGTTTTTT. Residues: CASSGSRNTGELFF.

This clone showed up just a few times. This chain links TRBV6-1 with TRBJ2-7; 9 bases are a match to TRBD2. V trimming: 3 bases; J trimming: 3 bases; junction bases outside the gene matches: 9. This CDR3 is 16 amino acids long. CDR1 MNHNS and CDR2 SASEGT come from the germline V gene. The CDR3 reads CASSELASGDRYEQYF. As DNA, the CDR3 is TGTGCCAGCAGTGAGTTGGCTAGCGGGGACCGCTACGAGCAGTACTTC.

This clone was seen only a few times. The CDR3: CASSYQYQPQHF. In nucleotides, the CDR3 is TGTGCCAGTAGTTACCAGTATCAGCCCCAGCATTTT. The rearrangement joins TRBV19 to TRBJ1-5; D remains ambiguous. Per germline, CDR1 LNHDA and CDR2 SQIVND (reference sequence). The length of the CDR3 is 12 residues. V dropped 5 bases and J dropped 5 bases, with 7 bases sitting between them.

The rearrangement uses TRBV19 and TRBJ1-5; no clear D gene. Germline V gene lookup returns CDR1 LNHDA and CDR2 SQIVND (reference sequence). CDR3 length: 12 residues. V was cut by 2 bases and J by 9 bases, with 8 bases left in between. The CDR3 nucleotides are TGTGCCAGTAGTATACCGGGTTGGCCCCAGCATTTT. This gives the protein CASSIPGWPQHF.

The chain combines TRBV19 with TRBJ1-1; 7 nucleotides align to TRBD1. Germline values: CDR1 LNHDA, CDR2 SQIVND (reference sequence). The CDR3 is made up of 16 amino acids. V was clipped by 8 bases and J by 0 bases; unmatched bases: 12. The CDR3 loop reads CASLPGQSFLNTEAFF. For the CDR3, the DNA is TGTGCCAGTCTTCCGGGACAGAGCTTTCTGAACACTGAAGCTTTCTTT.

This clone was recorded only once. The chain uses TRBV27 and TRBJ2-1; weak D call: TRBD2 (7 bases). The CDR3 runs 15 residues. CDR1 is MNHEY and CDR2 is SMNVEV in the germline V gene (reference sequence). Trimming took off 7 bases at V and 6 bases at J, with 19 bases between the two ends. Written as DNA, the CDR3 is TGTGCCAGCACCACGGGACGGGGGGCTTTCAATGAGCAGTTCTTC. This sequence encodes CASTTGRGAFNEQFF.

The chain joins TRBV9 to TRBJ2-7; 10 bases fit TRBD2. This CDR3 is built from 15 residues. Germline V gene data show CDR1 as SGDLS and CDR2 as YYNGEE. The V segment lost 2 bases and the J segment 0 bases; nucleotides outside the gene matches: 2. The chain's CDR3 is CASSVTSGNSYEQYF. CDR3 DNA: TGTGCCAGCAGCGTCACTAGCGGGAACTCCTACGAGCAGTACTTC.

The J gene is TRBJ2-5, the V gene TRBV29-1; TRBD1 agrees at 9 bases. The DNA matches TRBJ2-7 better at its end, which makes the J call doubtful. Germline-derived CDR1 and CDR2 are SQVTM and ANQGSEA. This CDR3 is built from 12 residues. This chain's CDR3 is CSVYRTGVEQYF. For the CDR3, the DNA is TGCAGCGTCTACAGGACAGGGGTCGAGCAGTACTTC.

This clone was detected a few times. V usage is TRBV9 and J usage is TRBJ1-5; 9 nucleotides agree with TRBD1. The CDR3 sequence is 15 residues long. V lost 4 bases and J lost 3; bases outside the gene matches: 5. The germline CDR1 and CDR2 sequences are SGDLS and YYNGEE. Written as DNA, the CDR3 is TGTGCCAGCAGCAAGGGACAGGGCCTCAATCAGCCCCAGCATTTT. This sequence encodes CASSKGQGLNQPQHF.

This clone was detected a few times. The rearrangement uses TRBV7-9 and TRBJ2-1; 9 nucleotides align to TRBD1. V lost 6 bases, J lost 8 bases, and 11 bases stayed unmatched. Germline values: CDR1 SEHNR, CDR2 FQNEAQ (reference sequence). CDR3 size: 15 residues. CDR3 region: CASSYRWTGVHEQFF. CDR3 nucleotides: TGTGCCAGCAGTTACCGGTGGACAGGGGTCCATGAGCAGTTCTTC.